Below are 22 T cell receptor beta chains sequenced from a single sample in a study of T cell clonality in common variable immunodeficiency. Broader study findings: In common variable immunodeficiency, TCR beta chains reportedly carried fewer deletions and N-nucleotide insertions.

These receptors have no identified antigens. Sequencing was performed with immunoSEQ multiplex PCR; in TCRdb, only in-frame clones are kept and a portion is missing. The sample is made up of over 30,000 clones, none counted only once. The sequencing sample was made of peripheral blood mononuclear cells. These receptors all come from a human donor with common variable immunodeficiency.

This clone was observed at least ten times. The CDR3 spells CAWSPDGGNTEAFF. The CDR3 DNA, read in part, is TGTGCCTGGAGTCCTGACGGGGGGAACACTGAA. V usage is TRBV30 and J usage is TRBJ1-1; D may be TRBD1 (5 bases). The read halts 3 residues ahead of the CDR3 end, with the missing end drawn from the germline J gene. The CDR3 consists of 14 residues. Germline V gene sequence: CDR1 GTSNPN, CDR2 SVGIG (reference sequence). Trimming pared 2 bases from V and 1 base from J, leaving 11 bases between. Full variable domain (remainder filled in from reference TRBV30 and TRBJ1-1): SQTIHQWPATLVQPVGSPLSLECTVEGTSNPNLYWYRQAAGRGLQLLFYSVGIGQISSEVPQNLSASRPQDRQFILSSKKLLLSDSGFYLCAWSPDGGNTEAFFGQGTRLTVV.

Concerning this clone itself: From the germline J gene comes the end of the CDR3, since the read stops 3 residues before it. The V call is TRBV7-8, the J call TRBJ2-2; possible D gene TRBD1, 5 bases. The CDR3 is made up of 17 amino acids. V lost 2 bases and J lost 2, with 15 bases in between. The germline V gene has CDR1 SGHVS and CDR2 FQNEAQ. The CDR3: CASSLWGSVINTGELFF. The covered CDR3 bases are TGTGCCAGCAGCTTATGGGGCTCGGTTATCAACACCGGGGAG.

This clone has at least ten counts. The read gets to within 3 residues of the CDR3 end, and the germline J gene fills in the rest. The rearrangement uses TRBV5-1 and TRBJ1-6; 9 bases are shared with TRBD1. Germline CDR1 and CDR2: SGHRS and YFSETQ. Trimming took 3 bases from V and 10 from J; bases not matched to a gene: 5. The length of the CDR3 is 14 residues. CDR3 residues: CASSSGQGGSPLHF. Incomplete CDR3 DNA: TGCGCCAGCAGCTCGGGACAGGGTGGCTCACCC.

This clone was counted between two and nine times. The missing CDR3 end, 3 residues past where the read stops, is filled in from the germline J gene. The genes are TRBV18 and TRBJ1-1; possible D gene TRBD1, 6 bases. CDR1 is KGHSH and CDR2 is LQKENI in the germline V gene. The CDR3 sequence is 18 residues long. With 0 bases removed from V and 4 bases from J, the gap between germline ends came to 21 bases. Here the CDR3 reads CASSPPNPSWGLVTEAFF. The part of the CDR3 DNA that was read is TGTGCCAGCTCACCACCGAATCCTAGTTGGGGGCTGGTCACTGAA.

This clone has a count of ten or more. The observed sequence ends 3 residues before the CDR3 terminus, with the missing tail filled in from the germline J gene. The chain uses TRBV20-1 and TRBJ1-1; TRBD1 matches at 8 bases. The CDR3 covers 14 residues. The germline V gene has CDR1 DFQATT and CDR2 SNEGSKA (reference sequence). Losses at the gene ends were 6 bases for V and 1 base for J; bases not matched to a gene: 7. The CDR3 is CSAPEDRENTEAFF. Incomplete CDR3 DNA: TGCAGTGCCCCGGAGGACAGGGAGAACACTGAA.

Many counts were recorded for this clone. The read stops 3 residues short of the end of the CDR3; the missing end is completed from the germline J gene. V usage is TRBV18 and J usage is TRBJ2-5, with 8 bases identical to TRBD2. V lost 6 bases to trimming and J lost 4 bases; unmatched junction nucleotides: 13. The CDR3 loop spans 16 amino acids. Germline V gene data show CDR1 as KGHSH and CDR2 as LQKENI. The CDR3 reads CASSPFTSGQGETQYF. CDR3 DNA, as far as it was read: TGTGCCAGCTCGCCCTTCACTAGCGGTCAGGGAGAGACC.

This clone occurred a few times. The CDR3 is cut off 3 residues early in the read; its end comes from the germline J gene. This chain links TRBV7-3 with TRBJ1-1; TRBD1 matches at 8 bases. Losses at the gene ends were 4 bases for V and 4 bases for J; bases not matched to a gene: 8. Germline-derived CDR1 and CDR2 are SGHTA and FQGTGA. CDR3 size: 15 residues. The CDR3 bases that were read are TGTGCCAGCAGCTCTCAGGGGGCGTTTGGCACTGAA. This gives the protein CASSSQGAFGTE. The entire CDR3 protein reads CASSSQGAFGTEAFF.

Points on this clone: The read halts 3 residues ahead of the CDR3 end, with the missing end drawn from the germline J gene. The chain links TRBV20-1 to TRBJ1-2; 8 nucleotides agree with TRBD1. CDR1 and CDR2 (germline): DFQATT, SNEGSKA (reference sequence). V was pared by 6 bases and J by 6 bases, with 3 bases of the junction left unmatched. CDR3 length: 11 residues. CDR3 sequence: CSAGQGDGYTF. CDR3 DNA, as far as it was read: TGCAGTGCCGGACAGGGAGATGGC.

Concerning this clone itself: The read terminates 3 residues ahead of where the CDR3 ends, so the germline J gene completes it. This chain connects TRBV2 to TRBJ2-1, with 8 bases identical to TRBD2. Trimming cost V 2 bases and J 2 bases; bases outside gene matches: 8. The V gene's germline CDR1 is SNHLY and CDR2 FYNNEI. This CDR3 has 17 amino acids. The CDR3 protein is CASSERGGGHAYNEQFF. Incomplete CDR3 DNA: TGTGCCAGCAGTGAAAGAGGCGGGGGGCATGCCTACAATGAG.

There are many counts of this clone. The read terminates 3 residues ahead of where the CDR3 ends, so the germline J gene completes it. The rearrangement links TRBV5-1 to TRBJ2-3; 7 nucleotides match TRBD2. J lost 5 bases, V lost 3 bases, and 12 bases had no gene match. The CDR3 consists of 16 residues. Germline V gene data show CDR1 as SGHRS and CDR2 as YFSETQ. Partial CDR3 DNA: TGCGCCAGCAGCTGGCGAATTGGCGGGAGTGAAGATACG. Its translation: CASSWRIGGSEDT. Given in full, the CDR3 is CASSWRIGGSEDTQYF.

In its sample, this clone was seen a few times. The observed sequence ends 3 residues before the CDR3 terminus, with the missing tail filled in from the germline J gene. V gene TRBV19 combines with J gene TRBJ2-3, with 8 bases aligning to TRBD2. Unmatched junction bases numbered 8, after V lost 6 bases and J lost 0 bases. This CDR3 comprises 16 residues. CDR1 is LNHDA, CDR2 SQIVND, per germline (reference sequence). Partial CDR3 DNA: TGTGCCAGTAGCGAAACCTCTAGCGGGAGCACAGATACG. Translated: CASSETSSGSTDT. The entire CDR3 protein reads CASSETSSGSTDTQYF.

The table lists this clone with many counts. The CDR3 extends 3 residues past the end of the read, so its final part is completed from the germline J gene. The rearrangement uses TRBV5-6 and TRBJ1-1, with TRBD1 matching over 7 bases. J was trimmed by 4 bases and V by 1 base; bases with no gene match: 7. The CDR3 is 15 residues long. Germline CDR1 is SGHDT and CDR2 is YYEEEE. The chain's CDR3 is CASSLLGGWGTEAFF. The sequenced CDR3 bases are TGTGCCAGCAGCTTGTTAGGGGGCTGGGGCACTGAA.

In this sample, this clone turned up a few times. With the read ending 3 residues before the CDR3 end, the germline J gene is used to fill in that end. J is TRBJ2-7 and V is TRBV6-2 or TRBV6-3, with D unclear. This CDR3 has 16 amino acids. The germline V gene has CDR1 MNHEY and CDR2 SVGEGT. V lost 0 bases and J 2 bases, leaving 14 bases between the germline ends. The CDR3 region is CASSYSNGVPTYEQYF. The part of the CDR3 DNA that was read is TGTGCCAGCAGTTACTCGAACGGTGTTCCGACCTACGAG.

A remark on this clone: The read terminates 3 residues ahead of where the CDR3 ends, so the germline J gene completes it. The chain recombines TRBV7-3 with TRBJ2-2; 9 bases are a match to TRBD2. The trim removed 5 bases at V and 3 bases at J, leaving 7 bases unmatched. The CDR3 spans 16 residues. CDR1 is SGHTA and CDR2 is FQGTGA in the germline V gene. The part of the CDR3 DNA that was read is TGTGCCAGCAGCGCTAATAGCGGGAGCGACACCGGGGAG. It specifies CASSANSGSDTGE. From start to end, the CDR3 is CASSANSGSDTGELFF.

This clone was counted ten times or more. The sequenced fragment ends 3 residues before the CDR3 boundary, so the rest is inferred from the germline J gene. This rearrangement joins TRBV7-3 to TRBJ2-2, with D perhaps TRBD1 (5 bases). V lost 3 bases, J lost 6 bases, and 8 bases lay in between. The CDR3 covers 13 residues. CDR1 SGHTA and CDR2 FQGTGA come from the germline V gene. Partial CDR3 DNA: TGTGCCAGCAGCTTGGCAGGGTCCGGGGAG. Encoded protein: CASSLAGSGE. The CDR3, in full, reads CASSLAGSGELFF.

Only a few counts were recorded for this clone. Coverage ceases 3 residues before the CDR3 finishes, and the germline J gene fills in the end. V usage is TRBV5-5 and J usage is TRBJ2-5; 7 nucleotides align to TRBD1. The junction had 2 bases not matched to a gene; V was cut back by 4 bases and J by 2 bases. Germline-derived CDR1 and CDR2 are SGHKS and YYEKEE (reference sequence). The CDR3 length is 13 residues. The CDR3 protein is CASSRQGQETQYF. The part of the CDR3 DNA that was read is TGTGCCAGCAGCCGACAGGGACAAGAGACC.

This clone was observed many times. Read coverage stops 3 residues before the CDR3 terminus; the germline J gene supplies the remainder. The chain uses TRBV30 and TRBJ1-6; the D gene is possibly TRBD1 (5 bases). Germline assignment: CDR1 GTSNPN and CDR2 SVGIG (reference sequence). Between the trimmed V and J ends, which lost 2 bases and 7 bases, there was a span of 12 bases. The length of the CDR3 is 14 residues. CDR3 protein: CAWSFDTGNSPLHF. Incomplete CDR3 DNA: TGTGCCTGGAGTTTTGACACAGGAAATTCACCC.

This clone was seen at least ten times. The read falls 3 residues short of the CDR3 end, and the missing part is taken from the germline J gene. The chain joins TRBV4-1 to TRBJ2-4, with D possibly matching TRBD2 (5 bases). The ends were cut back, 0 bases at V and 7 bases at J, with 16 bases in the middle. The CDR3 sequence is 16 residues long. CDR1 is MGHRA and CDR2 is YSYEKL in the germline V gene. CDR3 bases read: TGCGCCAGCAGCCAAGATTACCCCACGGGGAGTAACATT. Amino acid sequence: CASSQDYPTGSNI. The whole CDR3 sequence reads CASSQDYPTGSNIQYF.

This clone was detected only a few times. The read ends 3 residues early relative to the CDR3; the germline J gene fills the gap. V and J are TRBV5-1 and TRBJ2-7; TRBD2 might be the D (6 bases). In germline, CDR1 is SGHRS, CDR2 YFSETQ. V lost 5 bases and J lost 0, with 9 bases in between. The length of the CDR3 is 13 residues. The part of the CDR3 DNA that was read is TGCGCCAGCAGTTGGGGGGACTCCTACGAG. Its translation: CASSWGDSYE. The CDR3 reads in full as CASSWGDSYEQYF.

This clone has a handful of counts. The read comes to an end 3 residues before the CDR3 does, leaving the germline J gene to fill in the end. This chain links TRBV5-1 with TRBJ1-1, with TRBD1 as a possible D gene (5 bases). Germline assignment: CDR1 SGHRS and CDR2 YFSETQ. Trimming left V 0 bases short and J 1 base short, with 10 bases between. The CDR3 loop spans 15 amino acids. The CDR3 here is CASSLVGLGNTEAFF. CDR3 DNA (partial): TGCGCCAGCAGCTTGGTGGGGCTGGGGAACACTGAA.

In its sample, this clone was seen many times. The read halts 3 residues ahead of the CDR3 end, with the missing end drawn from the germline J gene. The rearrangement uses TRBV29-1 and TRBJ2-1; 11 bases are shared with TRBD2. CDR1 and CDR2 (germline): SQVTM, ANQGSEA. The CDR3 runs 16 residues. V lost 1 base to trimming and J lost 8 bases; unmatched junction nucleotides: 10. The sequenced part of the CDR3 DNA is TGCAGCGTTGAAGGGGGTCTAGCGGGAGGATGGGATGAG. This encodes CSVEGGLAGGWDE. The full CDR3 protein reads CSVEGGLAGGWDEQFF.

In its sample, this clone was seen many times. The CDR3 bases that were read are TGTGCCAGCAGCTTGGTTGAGGGGGTCCCGGAGACC. It specifies CASSLVEGVPET. The CDR3 in its entirety is CASSLVEGVPETQYF. V gene TRBV5-8 combines with J gene TRBJ2-5, with D possibly being TRBD1 (6 bases). The read is 3 residues too short to cover the CDR3 end, so that end is filled in from the germline J gene. V was clipped by 0 bases and J by 5 bases, with 14 bases between them. This CDR3 is 15 amino acids long. CDR1 is SGHTS, CDR2 YDEGEE, per germline.